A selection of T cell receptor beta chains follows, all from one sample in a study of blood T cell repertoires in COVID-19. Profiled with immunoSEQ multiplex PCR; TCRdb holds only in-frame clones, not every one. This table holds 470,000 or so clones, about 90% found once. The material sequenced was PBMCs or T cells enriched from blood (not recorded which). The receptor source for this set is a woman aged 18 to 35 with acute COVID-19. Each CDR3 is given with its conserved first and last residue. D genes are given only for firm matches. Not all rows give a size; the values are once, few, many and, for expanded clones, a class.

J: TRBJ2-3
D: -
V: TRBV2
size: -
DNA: TGTGCCAGCCAGGGGCTGAATACGCAGTATTTT
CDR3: CASQGLNTQYF

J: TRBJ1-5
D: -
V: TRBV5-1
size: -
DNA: TGCGCCAGCAGCTTGGAAACAGGCAATCAGCCCCAGCATTTT
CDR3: CASSLETGNQPQHF

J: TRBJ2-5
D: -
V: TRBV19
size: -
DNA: TGTGCCAGTAGTAACCCCCTAGGTGGCCAGTACTTC
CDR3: CASSNPLGGQYF

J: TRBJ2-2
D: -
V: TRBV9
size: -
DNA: TGTGCCAGCAGCGTTACTGACTTGGGGAACACCGGGGAGCTGTTTTTT
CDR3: CASSVTDLGNTGELFF

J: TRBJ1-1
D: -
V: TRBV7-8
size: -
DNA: TGTGCCAGCAGAAATACAGGGTCTTTTACAGCTTTCTTT
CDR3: CASRNTGSFTAFF

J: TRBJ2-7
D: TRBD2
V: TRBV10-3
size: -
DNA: TGTGCCATCAGCTCTCCTAGCGGGAGGCTTCTCGACGAGCAGTACTTC
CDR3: CAISSPSGRLLDEQYF

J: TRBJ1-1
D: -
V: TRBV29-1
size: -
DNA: TGCAGCGTTGATCTCGGCGGCACTGAAGCTTTCTTT
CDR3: CSVDLGGTEAFF

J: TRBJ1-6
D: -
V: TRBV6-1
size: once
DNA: TGTGCCAGCAGTGATCTACTGGGGAGCGGTTTTTCACCCCTCCACTTT
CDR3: CASSDLLGSGFSPLHF

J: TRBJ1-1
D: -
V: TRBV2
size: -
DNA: TGTGCCAGCCTTCAGGGTGCGAGCACTGAAGCTTTCTTT
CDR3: CASLQGASTEAFF

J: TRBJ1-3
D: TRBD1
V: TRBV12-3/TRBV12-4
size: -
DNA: TGTGCCAGCAGCCCAGGGGGTAGAAACACCATATATTTT
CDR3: CASSPGGRNTIYF

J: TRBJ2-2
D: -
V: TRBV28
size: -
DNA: TGTGCCAGCACCGGGGGAACGAACACCGGGGAGCTGTTTTTT
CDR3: CASTGGTNTGELFF

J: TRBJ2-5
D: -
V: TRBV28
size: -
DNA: TGTGCCAGCCAAGGTGGGGCAGGCCAAGAGACCCAGTACTTC
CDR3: CASQGGAGQETQYF

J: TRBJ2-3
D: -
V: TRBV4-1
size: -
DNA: TGCGCCAGCAGCCAAGTCGGATGGGAGAGCACAGATACGCAGTATTTT
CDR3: CASSQVGWESTDTQYF

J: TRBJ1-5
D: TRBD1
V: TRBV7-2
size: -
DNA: TGTGCCAGCAGCTACGGACAGGGCACCAATCAGCCCCAGCATTTT
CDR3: CASSYGQGTNQPQHF

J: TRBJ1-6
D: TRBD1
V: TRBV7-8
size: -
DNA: TGTGCCAGCAGCTTAGATGCGGCAGGGGGTTCACCCCTCCACTTT
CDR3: CASSLDAAGGSPLHF

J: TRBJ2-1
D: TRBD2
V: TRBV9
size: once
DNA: TGTGCCAGCAGCGTAACTAGCGGGGGGGCAAATGAGCAGTTCTTC
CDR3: CASSVTSGGANEQFF

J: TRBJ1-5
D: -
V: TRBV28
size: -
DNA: TGTGCCAGCAGTTTGGGGAGTCGGGGGTTCGGCAATCAGCCCCAGCATTTT
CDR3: CASSLGSRGFGNQPQHF

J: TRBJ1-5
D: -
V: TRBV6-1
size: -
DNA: TGTGCCAGCAGTGAGGGGCAGAGTAATCAGCCCCAGCATTTT
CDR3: CASSEGQSNQPQHF

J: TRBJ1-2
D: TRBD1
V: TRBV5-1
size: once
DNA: TGCGCCAGCAGCGGTCAGGACAGGGGAGCAAGCTACACCTTC
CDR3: CASSGQDRGASYTF

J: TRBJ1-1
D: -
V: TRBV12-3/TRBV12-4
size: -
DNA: TGTGCCACCCACGGTCGGCCAGGGAAAGCTTTCTTT
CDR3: CATHGRPGKAFF

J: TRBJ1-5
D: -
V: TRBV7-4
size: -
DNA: TGTGCCAGCAGCTTAGGGCGACAGGCTCATACTGATCAGCCCCAGCATTTT
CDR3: CASSLGRQAHTDQPQHF

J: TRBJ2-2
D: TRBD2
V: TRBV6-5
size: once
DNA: TGTGCCAGCAAGCGGGACCAGGTCACAGGGGAGCTGTTTTTT
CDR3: CASKRDQVTGELFF

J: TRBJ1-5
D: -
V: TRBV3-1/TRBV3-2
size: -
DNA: TGTGCCAGCAGCCACGGGTTTTCCAGCAATCAGCCCCAGCATTTT
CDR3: CASSHGFSSNQPQHF

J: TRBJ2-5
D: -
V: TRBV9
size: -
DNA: TGTGCCAGTACTACTACCGGGACACGCAAAGAGACCCAGTACTTC
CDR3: CASTTTGTRKETQYF

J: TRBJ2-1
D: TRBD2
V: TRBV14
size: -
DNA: TGTGCCAGCAGCCATTTGGCTAGCGGGAACAATGAGCAGTTCTTC
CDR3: CASSHLASGNNEQFF

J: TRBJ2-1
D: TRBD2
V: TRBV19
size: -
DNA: TGTGCCAGTAGTATATATTCCAGCGGGGGCAACAATGAGCAGTTCTTC
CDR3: CASSIYSSGGNNEQFF

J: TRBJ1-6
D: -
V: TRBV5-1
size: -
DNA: TGCGCCAGCAGTCATGGGGAGGCGTTCCGTAATTCACCCCTCCACTTT
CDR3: CASSHGEAFRNSPLHF

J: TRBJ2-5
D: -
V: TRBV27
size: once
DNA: TGTGCCAGCAGTCGACCCGGGATAGAGACCCAGTACTTC
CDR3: CASSRPGIETQYF

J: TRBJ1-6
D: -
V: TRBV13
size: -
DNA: TGTGCCAGCAGCTTAGGACAGCAAATTTCACCCCTCCACTTT
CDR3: CASSLGQQISPLHF

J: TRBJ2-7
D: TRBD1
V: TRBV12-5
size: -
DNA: TGTGCTAGTGGTTTGCACCTGACAGGGGAGAGCTACGAGCAGTACTTC
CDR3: CASGLHLTGESYEQYF

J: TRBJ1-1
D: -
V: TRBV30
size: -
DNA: TGTGCCTGGAGCGGGGACACTGAAGCTTTCTTT
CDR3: CAWSGDTEAFF

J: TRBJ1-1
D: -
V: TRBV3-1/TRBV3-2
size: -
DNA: TGTGCCAGCAGCCCAGGGGTCCGGATCCTAAACACTGAAGCTTTCTTT
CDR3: CASSPGVRILNTEAFF

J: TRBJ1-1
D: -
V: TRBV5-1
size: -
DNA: TGCGCCAGCAATGGACAAGAGAACACTGAAGCTTTCTTT
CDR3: CASNGQENTEAFF

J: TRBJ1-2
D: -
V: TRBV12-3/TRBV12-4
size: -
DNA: TGTGCCAGCAGTCCGGGAGGACAGTATGGCTACACCTTC
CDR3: CASSPGGQYGYTF